Listed here are 3 T cell receptor beta chains from one sample, sequenced in a study of control samples from healthy donors and cancer patients. Data came from immunoSEQ multiplex PCR; TCRdb stores just in-frame clones and leaves some out. The data contain about 150,000 clones, 90% to 95% of them seen just once; the ten biggest clones take up around 1.3%. The sequenced sample was blood. The receptors derive from a woman younger than 35 in good health.

This clone was detected once. The V call is TRBV10-3, the J call TRBJ2-3, with D unresolved. The germline V and J ends were trimmed by 2 bases and 2 bases, with 11 bases remaining between them. Germline values: CDR1 ENHRY, CDR2 SYGVKD. The CDR3 sequence is 15 residues long. CDR3 protein: CAISEGDTTTDTQYF. CDR3 DNA: TGTGCCATCAGTGAGGGGGATACTACCACAGATACGCAGTATTTT.

The chain combines TRBV6-4 with TRBJ1-2, with no clear D. Germline V lookup: CDR1 MRHNA, CDR2 SNTAGT. V shed 4 bases and J shed 2 bases, with 20 bases lying between them. The CDR3 is 17 amino acids. CDR3 nucleotides: TGTGCCAGCAGTGTCCGCCGACATTTTCCGGCGAACTATGGCTACACCTTC. It encodes CASSVRRHFPANYGYTF.

The CDR3 is CASSPPGLAGDEQYF. The CDR3 DNA is TGTGCCAGCAGCCCCCCGGGACTAGCGGGGGACGAGCAGTACTTC. The V gene is TRBV11-1, the J gene TRBJ2-7; 14 nucleotides line up with TRBD2. Germline V gene lookup returns CDR1 SGHAT and CDR2 FQDESV (reference sequence). The CDR3 consists of 15 residues. V was pared by 5 bases and J by 5 bases, with 5 bases of the junction left unmatched.